This T cell receptor (beta chain) was identified in a study of T cell changes during pregnancy in multiple sclerosis. This CDR3 spans 15 amino acids. V shed 0 bases, J shed 3 bases, and the junction held 5 bases outside the gene matches. Germline CDR1 reads GTSNPN; CDR2 reads SVGIG (reference sequence). Sequencing was performed with immunoSEQ multiplex PCR; in TCRdb, only in-frame clones are kept and a portion is missing. The table includes around 44,000 clones, 90% detected once. This receptor was identified in a female donor with multiple sclerosis, enrolled in a pregnancy study. Specimen: CD8+ T cells from peripheral blood mononuclear cells, collected in the first trimester of pregnancy. The chain joins TRBV30 to TRBJ2-7, with 10 nucleotides matching TRBD2. The CDR3 nucleotides read TGTGCCTGGAGTGTGGAAAGCGGGAGGGGCTACGAGCAGTACTTC. It encodes CAWSVESGRGYEQYF.